A selection of T cell receptor beta chains follows, all from one sample in a study of cytomegalovirus exposure and HLA in healthy donors. Assay: immunoSEQ multiplex PCR; the TCRdb copy retains only in-frame clones and omits some. In all, the sample yields 150,000 or so clones. Material: PBMCs. The receptors were gathered from a woman aged 45-60 years in good health and CMV-seronegative. CDR3s include the opening cysteine and the closing phenylalanine or tryptophan. The D gene is left open where the match is weak.

TGTGCCAGCAGTTTCAGGGGTGAAAAACTGTTTTTT	CASSFRGEKLFF	TRBJ1-4	-	TRBV28
TGTGCCTGGGAGTTCATGGGCACAGATACGCAGTATTTT	CAWEFMGTDTQYF	TRBJ2-3	-	TRBV30
TGTGCCAGTAGGGTGACTAGCGGGAGTAGTGTGCAGTACTTC	CASRVTSGSSVQYF	TRBJ2-7	TRBD2	TRBV19
TGTGCCTGGAGTGTAAATGGGAGGAGCTACACCTTC	CAWSVNGRSYTF	TRBJ1-2	-	TRBV30
TGTGCCTGGATGGTCGGGAGGGCCACCGGGGAGCTGTTTTTT	CAWMVGRATGELFF	TRBJ2-2	TRBD2	TRBV30
TGTGCCAGCAGTTCCGGCTGGGAGGAGAACACTGAAGCTTTCTTT	CASSSGWEENTEAFF	TRBJ1-1	-	TRBV6-5
TGTGCCACTCACAGGGACGCCTATGGCTACACCTTC	CATHRDAYGYTF	TRBJ1-2	-	TRBV10-3
TGTGCCAGCAGATCCGGCAGGGTGTACGAAAAACTGTTTTTT	CASRSGRVYEKLFF	TRBJ1-4	-	TRBV5-6
TGTGCCAGCAGGCCACCCGGGAACATCTACGAGCAGTACTTC	CASRPPGNIYEQYF	TRBJ2-7	-	TRBV28
TGTGCCAGCAGTTCCAGGGCGAGGTCCCCTCCTGGGCAGTACTTC	CASSSRARSPPGQYF	TRBJ2-7	-	TRBV6-5